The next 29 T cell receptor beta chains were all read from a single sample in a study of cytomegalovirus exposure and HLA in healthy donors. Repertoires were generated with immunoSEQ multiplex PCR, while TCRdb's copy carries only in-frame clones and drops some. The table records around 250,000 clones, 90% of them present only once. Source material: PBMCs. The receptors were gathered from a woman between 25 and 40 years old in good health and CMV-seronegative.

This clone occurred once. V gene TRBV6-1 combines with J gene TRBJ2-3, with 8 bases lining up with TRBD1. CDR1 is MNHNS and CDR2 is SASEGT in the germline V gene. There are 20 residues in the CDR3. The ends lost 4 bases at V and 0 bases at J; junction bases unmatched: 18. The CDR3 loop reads CASSGASGTGVLLSTDTQYF. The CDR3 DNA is TGTGCCAGCAGTGGAGCGAGTGGGACAGGAGTACTACTTAGCACAGATACGCAGTATTTT.

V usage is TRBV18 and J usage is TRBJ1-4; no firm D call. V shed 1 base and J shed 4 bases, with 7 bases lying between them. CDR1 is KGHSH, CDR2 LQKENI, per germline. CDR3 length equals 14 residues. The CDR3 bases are TGTGCCAGCTCACCACGGGGATTTAATGAAAAACTGTTTTTT. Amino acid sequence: CASSPRGFNEKLFF.

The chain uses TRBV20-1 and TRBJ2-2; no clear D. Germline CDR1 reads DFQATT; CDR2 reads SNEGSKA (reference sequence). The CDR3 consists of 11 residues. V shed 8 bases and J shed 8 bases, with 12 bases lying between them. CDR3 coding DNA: TGCAGTTTGATCGCACATGGGGAGCTGTTTTTT. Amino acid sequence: CSLIAHGELFF.

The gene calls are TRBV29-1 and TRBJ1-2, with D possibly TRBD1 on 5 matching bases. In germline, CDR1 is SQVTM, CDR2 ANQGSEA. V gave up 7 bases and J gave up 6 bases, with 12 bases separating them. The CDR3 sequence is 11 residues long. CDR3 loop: CSAQRGDGYTF. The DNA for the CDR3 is TGCAGCGCCCAGAGGGGTGATGGCTACACCTTC.

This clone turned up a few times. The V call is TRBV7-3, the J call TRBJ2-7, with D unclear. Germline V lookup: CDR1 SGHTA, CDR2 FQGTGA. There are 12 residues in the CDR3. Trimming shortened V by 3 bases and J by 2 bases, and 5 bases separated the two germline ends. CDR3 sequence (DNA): TGTGCCAGCAGCTTCGTCCCCTACGAGCAGTACTTC. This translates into CASSFVPYEQYF.

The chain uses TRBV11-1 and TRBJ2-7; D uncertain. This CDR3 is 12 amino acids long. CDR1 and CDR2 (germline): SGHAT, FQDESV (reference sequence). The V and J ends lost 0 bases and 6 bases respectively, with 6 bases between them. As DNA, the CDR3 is TGTGCCAGCAGCTTAGCTGGACGCGAGCAGTACTTC. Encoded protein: CASSLAGREQYF.

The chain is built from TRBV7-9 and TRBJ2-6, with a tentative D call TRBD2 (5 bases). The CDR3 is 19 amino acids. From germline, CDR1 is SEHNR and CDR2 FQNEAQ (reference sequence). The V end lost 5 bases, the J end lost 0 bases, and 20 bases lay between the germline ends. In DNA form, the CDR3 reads TGTGCCAGCAGCCCGCCGGGGAGCAGCCGATTCTCTGGGGCCAACGTCCTGACTTTC. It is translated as CASSPPGSSRFSGANVLTF.

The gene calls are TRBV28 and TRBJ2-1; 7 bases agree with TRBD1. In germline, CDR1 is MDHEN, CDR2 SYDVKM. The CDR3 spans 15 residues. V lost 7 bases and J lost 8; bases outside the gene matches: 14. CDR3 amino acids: CASITLGPTGHEQFF. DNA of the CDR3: TGTGCCAGCATTACTCTGGGCCCGACAGGGCATGAGCAGTTCTTC.

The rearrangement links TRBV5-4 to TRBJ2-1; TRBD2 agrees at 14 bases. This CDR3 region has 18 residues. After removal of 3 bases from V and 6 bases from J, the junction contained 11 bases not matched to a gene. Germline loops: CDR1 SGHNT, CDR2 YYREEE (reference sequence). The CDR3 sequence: CASSSRLAGGPRRNEQFF. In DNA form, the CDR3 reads TGTGCCAGCAGCTCCAGACTAGCGGGAGGGCCTCGGCGCAATGAGCAGTTCTTC.

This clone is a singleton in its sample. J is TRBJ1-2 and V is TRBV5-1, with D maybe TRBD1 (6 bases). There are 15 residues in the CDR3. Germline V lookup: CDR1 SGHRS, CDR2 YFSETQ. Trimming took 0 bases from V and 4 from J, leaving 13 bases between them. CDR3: CASSLVSGHPYGYTF. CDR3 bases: TGCGCCAGCAGCTTGGTTTCGGGACACCCCTATGGCTACACCTTC.

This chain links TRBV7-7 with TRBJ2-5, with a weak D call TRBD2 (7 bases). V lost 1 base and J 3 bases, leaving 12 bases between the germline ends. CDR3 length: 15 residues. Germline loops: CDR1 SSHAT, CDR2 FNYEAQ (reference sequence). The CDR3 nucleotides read TGTGCCAGCAGCTTAGGGGAGGGGGGTAAAGAGACCCAGTACTTC. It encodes CASSLGEGGKETQYF.

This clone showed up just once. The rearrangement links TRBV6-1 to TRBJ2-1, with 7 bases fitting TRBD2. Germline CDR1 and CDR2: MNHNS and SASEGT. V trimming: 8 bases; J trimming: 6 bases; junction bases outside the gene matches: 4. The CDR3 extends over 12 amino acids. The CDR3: CASLAETNEQFF. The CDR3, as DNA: TGTGCCAGCCTAGCGGAGACCAATGAGCAGTTCTTC.

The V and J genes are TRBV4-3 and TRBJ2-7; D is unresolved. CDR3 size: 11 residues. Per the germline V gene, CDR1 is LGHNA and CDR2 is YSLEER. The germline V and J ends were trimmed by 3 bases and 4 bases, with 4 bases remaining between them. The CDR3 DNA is TGCGCCAGCAGCCAGAAATACGAGCAGTACTTC. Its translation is CASSQKYEQYF.

CDR3 amino acids: CASSLGDQETQYF. As DNA, the CDR3 is TGCGCCAGCAGCTTAGGGGACCAAGAGACCCAGTACTTC. The chain recombines TRBV5-1 with TRBJ2-5; D perhaps matches TRBD1 (5 bases). The CDR3 has 13 amino acids. Germline lookup yields CDR1 SGHRS and CDR2 YFSETQ. V shed 2 bases and J shed 0 bases, with 5 bases lying between them. Drawing the rest from reference TRBV5-1 and TRBJ2-5, the complete variable domain is KAGVTQTPRYLIKTRGQQVTLSCSPISGHRSVSWYQQTPGQGLQFLFEYFSETQRNKGNFPGRFSGRQFSNSRSEMNVSTLELGDSALYLCASSLGDQETQYFGPGTRLLVL.

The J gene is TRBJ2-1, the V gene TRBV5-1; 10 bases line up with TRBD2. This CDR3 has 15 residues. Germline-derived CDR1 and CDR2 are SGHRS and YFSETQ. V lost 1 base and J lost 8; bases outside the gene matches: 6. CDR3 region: CASSLLAGETYEQFF. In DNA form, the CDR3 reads TGCGCCAGCAGCTTGCTAGCGGGAGAGACTTATGAGCAGTTCTTC. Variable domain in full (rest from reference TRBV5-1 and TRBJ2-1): KAGVTQTPRYLIKTRGQQVTLSCSPISGHRSVSWYQQTPGQGLQFLFEYFSETQRNKGNFPGRFSGRQFSNSRSEMNVSTLELGDSALYLCASSLLAGETYEQFFGPGTRLTVL.

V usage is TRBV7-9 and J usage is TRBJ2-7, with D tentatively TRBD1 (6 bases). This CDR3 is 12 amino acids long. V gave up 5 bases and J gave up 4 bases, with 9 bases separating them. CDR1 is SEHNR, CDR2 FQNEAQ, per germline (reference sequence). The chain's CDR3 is CASSADRYEQYF. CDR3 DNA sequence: TGTGCCAGCAGCGCGGACAGATACGAGCAGTACTTC.

CDR3 sequence: CASSDRGLGNTEAFF. The CDR3 DNA reads TGTGCCAGCAGCGACCGAGGGCTAGGGAACACTGAAGCTTTCTTT. The chain carries TRBV27 and TRBJ1-1; D not certain. The CDR3 is 15 residues long. Germline loops: CDR1 MNHEY, CDR2 SMNVEV (reference sequence). The V and J ends lost 6 bases and 1 base respectively, with 15 bases between them.

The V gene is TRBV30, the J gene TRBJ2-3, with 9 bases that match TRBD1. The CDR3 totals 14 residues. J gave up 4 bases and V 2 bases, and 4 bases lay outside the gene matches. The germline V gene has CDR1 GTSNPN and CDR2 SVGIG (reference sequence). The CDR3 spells CAWSPGTGSDTQYF. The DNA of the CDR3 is TGTGCCTGGAGTCCCGGGACAGGGTCAGATACGCAGTATTTT.

CDR3 DNA sequence: TGTGCCAGCAGTGAGGTGGGGGGAGAGACCCAGTACTTC. Amino acids: CASSEVGGETQYF. The chain joins TRBV6-1 to TRBJ2-5; possibly TRBD2 for D (6 bases). Per germline, CDR1 MNHNS and CDR2 SASEGT. This CDR3 region has 13 residues. V dropped 3 bases and J dropped 4 bases, with 9 bases sitting between them.

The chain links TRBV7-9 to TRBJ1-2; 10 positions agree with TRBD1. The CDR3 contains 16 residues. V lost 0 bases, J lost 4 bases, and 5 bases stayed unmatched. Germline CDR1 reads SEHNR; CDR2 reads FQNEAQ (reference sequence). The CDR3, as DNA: TGTGCCAGCAGCTTAGCTTGGGACAGGGGAGTCTATGGCTACACCTTC. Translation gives CASSLAWDRGVYGYTF.

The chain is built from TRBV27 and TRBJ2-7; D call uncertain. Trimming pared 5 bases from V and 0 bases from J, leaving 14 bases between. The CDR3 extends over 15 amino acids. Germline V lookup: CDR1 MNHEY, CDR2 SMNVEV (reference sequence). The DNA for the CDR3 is TGTGCCAGCAGTATAACGGGCTCGAGCTCCTACGAGCAGTACTTC. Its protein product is CASSITGSSSYEQYF.

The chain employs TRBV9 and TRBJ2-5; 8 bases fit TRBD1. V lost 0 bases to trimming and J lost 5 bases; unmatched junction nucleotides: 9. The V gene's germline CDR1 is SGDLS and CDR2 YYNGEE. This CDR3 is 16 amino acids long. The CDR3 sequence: CASSVGPTGAWETQYF. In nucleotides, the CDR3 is TGTGCCAGCAGCGTAGGGCCGACAGGGGCGTGGGAGACCCAGTACTTC.

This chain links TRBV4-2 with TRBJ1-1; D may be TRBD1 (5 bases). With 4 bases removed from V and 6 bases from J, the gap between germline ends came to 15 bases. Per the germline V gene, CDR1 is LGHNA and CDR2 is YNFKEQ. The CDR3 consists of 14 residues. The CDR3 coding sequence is TGTGCCAGCAGCCGAGACCAGGGAGGCCCTGAAGCTTTCTTT. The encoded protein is CASSRDQGGPEAFF.

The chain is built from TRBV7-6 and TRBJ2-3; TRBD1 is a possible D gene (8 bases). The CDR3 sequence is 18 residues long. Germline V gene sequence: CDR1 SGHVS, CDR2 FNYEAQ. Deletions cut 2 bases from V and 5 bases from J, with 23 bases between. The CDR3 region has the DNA TGTGCCAGCAGCTTACAGGCCCCGGCGAGCGGGACAGGAGATACGCAGTATTTT. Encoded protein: CASSLQAPASGTGDTQYF.

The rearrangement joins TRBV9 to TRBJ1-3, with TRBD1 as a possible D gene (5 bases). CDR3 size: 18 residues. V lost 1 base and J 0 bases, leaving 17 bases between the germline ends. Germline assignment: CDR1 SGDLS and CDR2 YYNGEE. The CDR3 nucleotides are TGTGCCAGCAGCGTATACTCAGGGACCCAAAGCTCTGGAAACACCATATATTTT. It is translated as CASSVYSGTQSSGNTIYF.

CDR3 amino acids: CASPGLAVYEQYF. DNA of the CDR3: TGTGCCAGTCCGGGACTAGCGGTCTACGAGCAGTACTTC. This rearrangement joins TRBV6-6 to TRBJ2-7; 11 positions agree with TRBD2. Germline V CDR1 and CDR2: MNHNY, SVGAGI (reference sequence). J lost 3 bases, V lost 9 bases, and 4 bases had no gene match. This CDR3 has 13 amino acids.

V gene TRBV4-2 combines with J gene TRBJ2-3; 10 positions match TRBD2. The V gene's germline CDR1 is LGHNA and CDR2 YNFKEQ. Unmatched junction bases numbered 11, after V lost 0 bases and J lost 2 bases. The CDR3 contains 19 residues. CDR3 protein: CASSQDFPSGRSITDTQYF. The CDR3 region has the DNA TGTGCCAGCAGCCAAGATTTTCCTAGCGGGAGAAGTATCACAGATACGCAGTATTTT.

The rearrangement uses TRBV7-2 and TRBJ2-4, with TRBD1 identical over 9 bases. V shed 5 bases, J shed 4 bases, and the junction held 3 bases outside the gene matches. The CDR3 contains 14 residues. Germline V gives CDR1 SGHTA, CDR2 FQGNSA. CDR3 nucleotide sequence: TGTGCCAGCAGCCCGGGACAGGGAAAAAACATTCAGTACTTC. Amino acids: CASSPGQGKNIQYF.

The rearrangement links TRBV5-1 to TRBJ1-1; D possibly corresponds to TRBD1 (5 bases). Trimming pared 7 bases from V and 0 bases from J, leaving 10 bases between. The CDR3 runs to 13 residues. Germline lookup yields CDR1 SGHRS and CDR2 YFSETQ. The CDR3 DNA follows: TGCGCCAGCCGGGAAGGGGTGAACACTGAAGCTTTCTTT. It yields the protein CASREGVNTEAFF.